This T cell receptor beta chain comes out of a study of beta chain features in type 1 diabetes. Overall study findings and caveats: Type 1 diabetes patients showed a moderate but significant shortening of TCRB CDR3s in all four CD4+ subsets.

Reverse transcription of all isolated RNA meant that expressed TCRB transcripts were sequenced. Assay used: immunoSEQ multiplex PCR; TCRdb lists only in-frame clones, some missing. Here the sample spans some 700,000 clones, around 15% being singletons. Concerning this clone: As yet, its antigen is unknown.

The TCR originated in a man younger than 30 with type 1 diabetes. The sample taken for sequencing was naive CD4+ T cells from blood.

As DNA, the CDR3 is TGTGCCTGGGGACGAATAGGGGATAGCAATCAGCCCCAGCATTTT. It codes for CAWGRIGDSNQPQHF. This chain connects TRBV30 to TRBJ1-5; D possibly corresponds to TRBD1 (5 bases). The CDR3 length is 15 residues. The V and J ends lost 5 bases and 0 bases respectively, with 14 bases between them. CDR1 and CDR2 from the germline V gene are GTSNPN and SVGIG (reference sequence).